This T cell receptor (beta chain) is from a study of blood T cell repertoires in COVID-19. The V gene's germline CDR1 is MRHNA and CDR2 SNTAGT. This CDR3 is built from 18 residues. V was clipped by 0 bases and J by 1 base, with 15 bases between them. Sequencing used immunoSEQ multiplex PCR; TCRdb keeps in-frame clones, though not all of them. In the table there are roughly 410,000 clones, around 89% of which are singletons. The chain recombines TRBV6-4 with TRBJ2-2, with a tentative D call TRBD1 (5 bases). The TCR comes from a woman aged 40 to 50 with COVID-19, enrolled during active disease. The specimen sequenced was peripheral blood. CDR3 amino acids: CASSDSHRQGRNTGELFF. CDR3 nucleotide sequence: TGTGCCAGCAGTGACTCGCATAGGCAGGGCCGGAACACCGGGGAGCTGTTTTTT.